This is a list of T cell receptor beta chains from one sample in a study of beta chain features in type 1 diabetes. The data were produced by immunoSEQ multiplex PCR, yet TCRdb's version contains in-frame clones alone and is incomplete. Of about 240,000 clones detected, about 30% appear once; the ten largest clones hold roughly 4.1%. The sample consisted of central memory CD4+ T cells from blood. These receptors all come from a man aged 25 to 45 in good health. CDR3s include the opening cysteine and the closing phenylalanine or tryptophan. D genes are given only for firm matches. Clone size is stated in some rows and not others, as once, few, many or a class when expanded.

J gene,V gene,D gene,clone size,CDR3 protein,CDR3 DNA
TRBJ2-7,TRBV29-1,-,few,CSGISRTYEQYF,TGCAGCGGTATCTCCCGGACCTACGAGCAGTACTTC
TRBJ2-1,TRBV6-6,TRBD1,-,CASSPSDRRNNEQFF,TGTGCCAGCAGTCCTTCGGACAGGCGCAACAATGAGCAGTTCTTC
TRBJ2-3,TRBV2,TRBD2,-,CASSVLSGSVTDTQYF,TGTGCCAGCAGTGTTTTAAGCGGGAGTGTTACAGATACGCAGTATTTT
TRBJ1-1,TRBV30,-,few,CAWSALKSTEAFF,TGTGCCTGGAGTGCTCTGAAAAGCACTGAAGCTTTCTTT
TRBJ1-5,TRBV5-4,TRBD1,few,CASSVGGTGVHQPQHF,TGTGCCAGCAGCGTGGGGGGCACAGGGGTGCATCAGCCCCAGCATTTT
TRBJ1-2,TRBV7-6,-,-,CASSPGGLNYGYTF,TGTGCCAGCAGCCCTGGGGGCCTCAACTATGGCTACACCTTC
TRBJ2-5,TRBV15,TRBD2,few,CATSAPGLAGVETQYF,TGTGCCACCAGCGCCCCGGGACTAGCGGGAGTAGAGACCCAGTACTTC
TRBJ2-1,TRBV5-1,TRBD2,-,CASSTGTSTYNEQFF,TGCGCCAGCAGCACCGGGACTAGCACTTACAATGAGCAGTTCTTC
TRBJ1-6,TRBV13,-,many,CASGHRENSPLHF,TGTGCCAGCGGGCACAGGGAGAATTCACCCCTCCACTTT
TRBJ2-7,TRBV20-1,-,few,CSASESYEQYF,TGCAGTGCTAGCGAAAGCTACGAGCAGTACTTC
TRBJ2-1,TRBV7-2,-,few,CASSQSRAHNEQFF,TGTGCCAGCAGCCAGTCGCGAGCGCACAATGAGCAGTTCTTC
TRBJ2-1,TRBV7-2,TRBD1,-,CASSLTRTGQGGKQFF,TGTGCCAGCAGCTTGACTCGGACAGGGCAGGGCGGGAAGCAGTTCTTC
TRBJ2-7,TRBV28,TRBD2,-,CASSPPGASGYEQYF,TGTGCCAGCAGCCCCCCCGGGGCTAGCGGATACGAGCAGTACTTC
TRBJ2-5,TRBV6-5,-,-,CASSYLARGRGRAQYF,TGTGCCAGCAGTTACCTTGCCAGGGGTAGGGGCAGGGCCCAGTACTTC
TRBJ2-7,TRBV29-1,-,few,CSVGRDVYEQYF,TGCAGCGTTGGAAGGGATGTCTACGAGCAGTACTTC
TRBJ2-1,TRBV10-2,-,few,CASTRAGIYNEQFF,TGCGCCAGTACTCGGGCAGGGATTTACAATGAGCAGTTCTTC
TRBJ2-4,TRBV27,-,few,CASSLSLRIQYF,TGTGCCAGCAGTTTATCCCTCCGTATTCAGTACTTC
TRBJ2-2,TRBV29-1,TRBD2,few,CSVGVAGTTGELFF,TGCAGCGTAGGGGTAGCGGGGACCACCGGGGAGCTGTTTTTT